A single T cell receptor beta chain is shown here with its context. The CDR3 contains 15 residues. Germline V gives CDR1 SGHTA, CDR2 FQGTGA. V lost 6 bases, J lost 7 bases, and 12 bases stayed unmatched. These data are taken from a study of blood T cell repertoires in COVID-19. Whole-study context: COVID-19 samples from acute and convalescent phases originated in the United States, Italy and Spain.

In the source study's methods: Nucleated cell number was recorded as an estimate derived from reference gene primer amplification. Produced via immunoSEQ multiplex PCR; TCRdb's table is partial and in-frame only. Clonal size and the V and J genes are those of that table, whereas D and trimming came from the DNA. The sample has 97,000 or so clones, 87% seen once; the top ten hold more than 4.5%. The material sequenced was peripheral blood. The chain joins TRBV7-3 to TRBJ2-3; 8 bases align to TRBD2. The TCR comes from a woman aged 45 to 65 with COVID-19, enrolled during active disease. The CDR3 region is CASSISGAASHTQYF. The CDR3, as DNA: TGTGCCAGCAGTATTAGCGGGGCCGCTAGTCATACGCAGTATTTT.